The 13 T cell receptor beta chains given below trace back to one sample, sequenced in a study of T cell responses to AZD1222 COVID-19 vaccine. Only in-frame clones appear in the TCRdb table, and some are missing; sequencing was by immunoSEQ multiplex PCR. Of about 120,000 clones listed, 75% to 90% are singletons. This specimen was peripheral blood, taken on day 0 of AZD1222 vaccination. The receptors originated from an adult in good health.

The CDR3 bases are TGTGCCAGCAGCTTATTCGGACTAGCGGGTCCCTACGAGCAGTACTTC. Translation: CASSLFGLAGPYEQYF. The chain carries TRBV7-8 and TRBJ2-7; 11 nucleotides align to TRBD2. The V segment lost 2 bases and the J segment 2 bases; nucleotides outside the gene matches: 5. This CDR3 has 16 residues. Per germline, CDR1 SGHVS and CDR2 FQNEAQ.

This clone was seen more than once but under ten times. The genes are TRBV6-5 and TRBJ2-3; the match to TRBD1 covers 7 bases. Germline assignment: CDR1 MNHEY and CDR2 SVGAGI. This CDR3 is built from 13 residues. V lost 6 bases and J lost 0; bases outside the gene matches: 0. The CDR3 DNA reads TGTGCCAGCAGACAGGGGAGCACAGATACGCAGTATTTT. Protein sequence: CASRQGSTDTQYF.

The genes are TRBV27 and TRBJ2-7; D remains ambiguous. CDR1 and CDR2 from the germline V gene are MNHEY and SMNVEV (reference sequence). Trimming cost V 5 bases and J 0 bases, with 8 bases left between them. CDR3 length equals 13 residues. CDR3 in DNA: TGTGCCAGCAGTCCCCTAAGCTCCTACGAGCAGTACTTC. Protein product: CASSPLSSYEQYF.

The chain is built from TRBV30 and TRBJ1-4; D might be TRBD1 (6 bases). From germline, CDR1 is GTSNPN and CDR2 SVGIG (reference sequence). The CDR3 has 15 amino acids. V was shortened by 1 base and J by 8 bases, with 17 bases between the two germline ends. The DNA for the CDR3 is TGTGCCTGGAGTGGCACAGGGAGCCGAGGGGAAAAACTGTTTTTT. It translates to CAWSGTGSRGEKLFF.

The chain links TRBV20-1 to TRBJ1-1; D is unresolved. The CDR3 sequence is 12 residues long. Germline V gives CDR1 DFQATT, CDR2 SNEGSKA (reference sequence). V dropped 3 bases and J dropped 5 bases, with 10 bases sitting between them. CDR3 sequence: CSASPSPTEAFF. CDR3 nucleotides: TGCAGTGCTAGTCCTTCCCCTACTGAAGCTTTCTTT.

The V and J genes are TRBV6-4 and TRBJ1-2, with D perhaps matching TRBD1 (6 bases). This CDR3 has 13 amino acids. Germline CDR1 is MRHNA and CDR2 is SNTAGT. V lost 2 bases, J lost 8 bases, and 12 bases lay in between. CDR3 DNA: TGTGCCAGCAGTGACAGGGGGAGCGGGGGCTACACCTTC. Protein sequence: CASSDRGSGGYTF.

This clone was counted between two and nine times. CDR3 bases: TGTGCCAGCAGCCAAACCTCCACAGGGGGGAACACTGAAGCTTTCTTT. The encoded protein is CASSQTSTGGNTEAFF. The genes are TRBV6-2 or TRBV6-3 and TRBJ1-1; 8 bases are a match to TRBD1. Trimming removed 6 bases from V and 1 base from J; junction bases left unmatched: 10. CDR3 length equals 16 residues. CDR1 is MNHEY and CDR2 is SVGEGT in the germline V gene.

This clone occurred many times. This sequence joins TRBV30 and TRBJ1-6, with a tentative D call TRBD1 (5 bases). Germline V gene data show CDR1 as GTSNPN and CDR2 as SVGIG (reference sequence). The CDR3 length is 14 residues. Trimming cost V 1 base and J 6 bases, with 10 bases left between them. The CDR3 region is CAWSDGTLNSPLHF. The DNA for the CDR3 is TGTGCCTGGAGTGACGGGACTCTTAATTCACCCCTCCACTTT. Variable domain in full (rest from reference TRBV30 and TRBJ1-6): SQTIHQWPATLVQPVGSPLSLECTVEGTSNPNLYWYRQAAGRGLQLLFYSVGIGQISSEVPQNLSASRPQDRQFILSSKKLLLSDSGFYLCAWSDGTLNSPLHFGNGTRLTVT.

This rearrangement joins TRBV5-4 to TRBJ1-6; the match to TRBD1 covers 8 bases. V lost 4 bases to trimming and J lost 8 bases; unmatched junction nucleotides: 11. The CDR3 totals 16 residues. Germline CDR1 and CDR2: SGHNT and YYREEE (reference sequence). CDR3 nucleotide sequence: TGTGCCAGCAGCCGTGGGACGGGGACAGGTTATTCACCCCTCCACTTT. Protein: CASSRGTGTGYSPLHF.

The chain combines TRBV19 with TRBJ1-5; weak D call: TRBD1 (5 bases). This CDR3 contains 14 residues. Germline assignment: CDR1 LNHDA and CDR2 SQIVND (reference sequence). V was pared by 5 bases and J by 0 bases, with 8 bases between. This CDR3 reads CASSAGLSNQPQHF. CDR3 sequence (DNA): TGTGCCAGTAGTGCGGGACTTAGCAATCAGCCCCAGCATTTT.

This chain links TRBV28 with TRBJ1-2, with 7 nucleotides matching TRBD1. Germline-derived CDR1 and CDR2 are MDHEN and SYDVKM. The CDR3 spans 15 residues. J gave up 4 bases and V 2 bases, and 7 bases lay outside the gene matches. The CDR3 here is CASSLGQGVGYGYTF. In nucleotides, the CDR3 is TGTGCCAGCAGTTTAGGGCAGGGGGTAGGCTATGGCTACACCTTC.

V is TRBV4-1 and J is TRBJ1-5; D not certain. V lost 1 base, J lost 2 bases, and 15 bases lay in between. The CDR3 has 17 amino acids. The germline V gene has CDR1 MGHRA and CDR2 YSYEKL. Here the CDR3 DNA reads TGCGCCAGCAGCCAAGTCAATCTCGGAATGGGCAATCAGCCCCAGCATTTT. Amino acid sequence: CASSQVNLGMGNQPQHF.

This clone was seen more than once but under ten times. The chain uses TRBV6-1 and TRBJ2-2, with 11 bases that match TRBD2. In germline, CDR1 is MNHNS, CDR2 SASEGT. Trimming removed 1 base from V and 2 bases from J; junction bases left unmatched: 6. CDR3 length: 18 amino acids. CDR3 in amino acids: CASSEVLAGAPNTGELFF. CDR3 DNA: TGTGCCAGCAGTGAAGTACTAGCGGGAGCCCCTAACACCGGGGAGCTGTTTTTT.